These 7 T cell receptor beta chains share one sample of origin, sequenced in a study of T-cell reconstitution after alpha-beta-depleted transplantation in children. Molecular barcoding with unique molecular identifiers was used for the TCRbeta library. One entry per CDR3 protein results from TCRdb running MiXCR on the PCR reads. Seen here are around 370,000 distinct CDR3 sequences, under 13% observed once, and the top ten hold 2% to 3%. The input for sequencing was PBMCs from the stem cell graft donor, taken from the stem cell graft. The receptors were gathered from a human donor who donated a stem cell graft to a child with acute lymphoblastic leukemia.

The rearrangement joins TRBV7-9 to TRBJ1-5, with TRBD1 matching 7 bases. Trimming removed 0 bases from V and 4 bases from J; junction bases left unmatched: 3. CDR1 is SEHNR and CDR2 is FQNEAQ in the germline V gene (reference sequence). This CDR3 contains 15 residues. The CDR3 DNA reads TGTGCCAGCAGCTTAGCAGGGGGCGAGAATCAGCCCCAGCATTTT. As protein: CASSLAGGENQPQHF.

This clonotype was found many times. This chain connects TRBV7-2 to TRBJ1-4; D remains unclear. The germline CDR1 and CDR2 sequences are SGHTA and FQGNSA. The V end lost 0 bases, the J end lost 5 bases, and 10 bases lay between the germline ends. CDR3 length equals 15 residues. CDR3 coding DNA: TGTGCCAGCAGCTTAGCGGGTGAACGCAATGAAAAACTGTTTTTT. This translates into CASSLAGERNEKLFF.

This clonotype was counted once. This rearrangement joins TRBV18 to TRBJ2-5; D not certain. Trimming shortened V by 2 bases and J by 0 bases, and 7 bases separated the two germline ends. Germline V gene sequence: CDR1 KGHSH, CDR2 LQKENI. The CDR3 contains 14 residues. CDR3 nucleotides: TGTGCCAGCTCACCAGCGCTGTACCAAGAGACCCAGTACTTC. This translates into CASSPALYQETQYF.

V usage is TRBV30 and J usage is TRBJ1-5, with D perhaps matching TRBD1 (6 bases). Between the trimmed V and J ends, which lost 2 bases and 4 bases, there was a span of 12 bases. CDR3 length equals 14 residues. Germline CDR1 GTSNPN, CDR2 SVGIG (reference sequence). CDR3 region: CAWSQGQRNQPQHF. The CDR3 bases are TGTGCCTGGAGTCAAGGACAGAGAAATCAGCCCCAGCATTTT.

The CDR3 region is CSARSLAGNTDTQYF. The CDR3 DNA sequence: TGCAGTGCTAGAAGTCTAGCGGGAAACACAGATACGCAGTATTTT. The chain joins TRBV20-1 to TRBJ2-3; 9 nucleotides match TRBD2. V lost 2 bases and J lost 2; bases outside the gene matches: 5. The CDR3 length is 15 residues. The germline V gene encodes CDR1 DFQATT and CDR2 SNEGSKA (reference sequence).

This clonotype was observed a few times. This chain joins TRBV29-1 and TRBJ1-2; maybe TRBD1 (5 bases). The CDR3 is 14 residues long. The V end was cut by 5 bases, the J end by 1 base, with 14 bases between. In germline, CDR1 is SQVTM, CDR2 ANQGSEA. The CDR3 DNA is TGCAGCGTTAACCCAAAAGACAGTAACTATGGCTACACCTTC. Its protein is CSVNPKDSNYGYTF.

The genes are TRBV4-1 and TRBJ2-7, with TRBD1 matching 8 bases. This CDR3 comprises 16 residues. Germline V gives CDR1 MGHRA, CDR2 YSYEKL. Germline trimming cut 4 bases from V and 4 bases from J; bases unmatched to any gene: 12. CDR3 sequence (DNA): TGCGCCAGCAGCCCCCAAGCTGGACAGGGAGCGTACGAGCAGTACTTC. Translating it yields CASSPQAGQGAYEQYF.